This is a list of T cell receptor beta chains from one sample in a study of patients and donors after allogeneic stem cell transplantation. TCRdb re-called the RT-PCR reads through MiXCR, storing one row per CDR3 protein. The repertoire consists of tens of thousands of distinct CDR3 sequences, with roughly 43% occurring once and the leading ten covering 60% to 65%. The source material was blood, either unsorted or a sorted T cell fraction (not recorded which). These TCRs come from a human donor who was either an allogeneic HSCT recipient or a stem cell or donor lymphocyte infusion donor (not recorded which). It is not recorded whose cells these are; they may come from a transplant donor. Both conserved end residues are part of each CDR3. The D gene is left open where the match is weak. Clone size is stated in some rows and not others, as once, few, many or a class when expanded.

J gene | V gene | D gene | clone size | CDR3 protein | CDR3 DNA
TRBJ1-1 | TRBV5-1 | NA | NA | CASSFSGGTEAFF | TGCGCCAGCAGCTTCTCCGGAGGCACTGAAGCTTTCTTT
TRBJ2-5 | TRBV10-3 | NA | NA | CAISDVGGYETQYF | TGTGCCATCAGTGATGTAGGGGGGTATGAGACCCAGTACTTC
TRBJ1-1 | TRBV12-3/TRBV12-4 | NA | NA | CASIRTGENTEAFF | TGTGCCAGCATAAGAACGGGGGAGAACACTGAAGCTTTCTTT
TRBJ2-2 | TRBV28 | NA | NA | CASSKETGFSTGELFF | TGTGCCAGCAGTAAGGAAACAGGTTTTAGCACCGGGGAGCTGTTTTTT
TRBJ1-1 | TRBV4-3 | NA | few | CASSQGVRWNTEAFF | TGCGCCAGCAGCCAAGGCGTTCGTTGGAACACTGAAGCTTTCTTT
TRBJ1-1 | TRBV27 | NA | NA | CASSFAGGAFF | TGTGCCAGCAGCTTCGCGGGGGGAGCTTTCTTT
TRBJ2-2 | TRBV7-9 | TRBD2 | NA | CASSLLYLAGRTNTGELFF | TGTGCCAGCAGCTTACTATATTTAGCGGGAAGAACGAACACCGGGGAGCTGTTTTTT
TRBJ1-5 | TRBV20-1 | NA | few | CSARFQDRYNQPQHF | TGCAGTGCTAGATTCCAGGACCGGTATAATCAGCCCCAGCATTTT
TRBJ2-7 | TRBV20-1 | TRBD2 | NA | CSADAGTSGRISYEQYF | TGCAGTGCTGATGCCGGGACTAGCGGGAGGATCTCCTACGAGCAGTACTTC
TRBJ2-1 | TRBV20-1 | NA | few | CSALAVSYNEQFF | TGCAGTGCTCTCGCGGTATCCTACAATGAGCAGTTCTTC
TRBJ2-7 | TRBV18 | NA | NA | CASSPGDAAPYEQYF | TGTGCCAGCTCACCGGGGGACGCAGCCCCTTACGAGCAGTACTTC
TRBJ1-5 | TRBV28 | NA | few | CASSLDQPQHF | TGTGCCAGCAGTTTGGATCAGCCCCAGCATTTT
TRBJ1-1 | TRBV12-3/TRBV12-4 | NA | NA | CASSQVRKGITEAFF | TGTGCCAGCTCCCAAGTTCGGAAAGGGATCACTGAAGCTTTCTTT
TRBJ1-2 | TRBV12-3/TRBV12-4 | TRBD1 | few | CASSPAGQGFNYGYTF | TGTGCCAGCAGTCCGGCGGGACAGGGGTTCAACTATGGCTACACCTTC
TRBJ1-1 | TRBV29-1 | NA | few | CSVPTRNTEAFF | TGCAGCGTCCCCACGAGGAACACTGAAGCTTTCTTT
TRBJ1-2 | TRBV12-3/TRBV12-4 | NA | NA | CASSTFPGGNYGYTF | TGTGCCAGCAGTACCTTCCCAGGTGGGAACTATGGCTACACCTTC
TRBJ1-1 | TRBV3-1 | TRBD1 | few | CASSQQGGGTEAFF | TGTGCCAGCAGCCAACAGGGGGGAGGCACTGAAGCTTTCTTT
TRBJ1-1 | TRBV20-1 | NA | few | CSAREGRISKAFF | TGCAGTGCTAGAGAGGGACGGATATCTAAAGCTTTCTTT
TRBJ2-3 | TRBV10-2 | TRBD2 | once | CASGKIGVAGGGTQYF | TGCGCCAGCGGGAAGATCGGTGTAGCGGGAGGGGGTACGCAGTATTTT